This TCR beta chain was documented in a study of blood T cell repertoires in COVID-19. About the research overall: COVID-19 samples from acute and convalescent phases originated in the United States, Italy and Spain. PBMCs, B-cell-depleted T cells, or T cells provided the cDNA or gDNA that made up the material.

Everyone who took part was roughly 18 to 89 years old, and they came from 20 to 25 US areas. Clinical history reported by participants formed the basis on which cohorts were assigned. The CDR3 totals 17 residues. Germline V gene data show CDR1 as MNHNS and CDR2 as SASEGT. The germline V and J ends were trimmed by 2 bases and 6 bases, with 22 bases remaining between them. The protocol was immunoSEQ multiplex PCR, while the TCRdb copy is restricted to in-frame clones and leaves out a portion. The sample has approximately 210,000 clones, 89% seen once. This TCR came from a woman between 18 and 29 years old who had recovered from COVID-19. Material for sequencing was PBMCs or T cells enriched from blood (not recorded which). The chain joins TRBV6-1 to TRBJ1-2; possibly TRBD1 for D (6 bases). The CDR3 DNA is TGTGCCAGCAGTGAAACGCCCAGACTTGACAGGACGGATGGCTACACCTTC. Translated, it gives CASSETPRLDRTDGYTF.